This T cell receptor beta chain was documented in a study of blood T cells in healthy people across ages. Alongside a J-beta primer mix, a sample-barcoded 5' primer served in a second PCR lasting about 7 to 12 cycles. TCRdb ran MiXCR on the 5' RACE reads and lists one entry per CDR3 protein. The table records more than 750,000 distinct CDR3 sequences, approximately 32% of them present only once. With 0 bases removed from V and 5 bases from J, the gap between germline ends came to 13 bases. CDR1 MNHEY and CDR2 SVGAGI come from the germline V gene. The CDR3 covers 15 residues. General observations from the study: Long-lived and aged donors differed, with more naive CD4+ cells and higher diversity in the long-lived. A conclusive naive versus antigen-experienced comparison was prevented by the unsorted PBMCs. A strong correlation between TCR beta diversity and naive T cell percentage was seen.

This clonotype is a singleton in its sample. Its antigen is not known. The sample was also linked to a second study, of T cells of mothers and their children. According to that study: At around 1.5 ug per 15 ul, all of the extracted RNA went into cDNA synthesis.

The sequence was collected from a middle-aged woman in good health. The specimen sequenced was blood. The chain uses TRBV6-5 and TRBJ1-1; D unresolved. The CDR3: CASSYSRVLGTEAFF. CDR3 nucleotide sequence: TGTGCCAGCAGTTACTCGAGGGTACTGGGGACTGAAGCTTTCTTT.